The present T cell receptor beta chain was sequenced within a study of T cell responses to AZD1222 COVID-19 vaccine. Study-wide results and caveats: Receipt of two AZD1222 doses was followed by a rise in Spike-specific TCR breadth and depth. Repertoires were collected only later (after the peak T cell response had occurred). Clonal diversity was possibly underestimated, and the donors were mostly white British, with more females.

Libraries were prepared by immunoSEQ multiplex PCR; TCRdb keeps only in-frame clonotypes and omits some of them. The sample shows 65,000 to 85,000 clones, around 85% of them seen only once. V lost 2 bases and J 4 bases, leaving 12 bases between the germline ends. The length of the CDR3 is 15 residues. Per germline, CDR1 MDHEN and CDR2 SYDVKM. With regard to this clone: What it binds is unknown.

This receptor was identified in an adult who received the AZD1222 COVID-19 vaccine. The chain is built from TRBV28 and TRBJ1-3; D call uncertain. The source material was peripheral blood, sampled 28 days after the second AZD1222 dose. The CDR3 loop reads CASSLKGWSGNTIYF. Here the CDR3 DNA reads TGTGCCAGCAGTTTAAAGGGATGGTCGGGAAACACCATATATTTT. The full variable domain, in which reference TRBV28 and TRBJ1-3 provide the parts outside the CDR3, is DVKVTQSSRYLVKRTGEKVFLECVQDMDHENMFWYRQDPGLGLRLIYFSYDVKMKEKGDIPEGYSVSREKKERFSLILESASTNQTSMYLCASSLKGWSGNTIYFGEGSWLTVV.